The 15 T cell receptor beta chains in this list originate from one sample, sequenced in a study of shared clonotypes between healthy human individuals. Some clones are missing from TCRdb's copy, which holds only in-frame ones; the method was immunoSEQ multiplex PCR. The top ten hold 1.4% of the sample, which has about 1 million clones, around 74% seen once. Sequences were obtained from memory CD4+ T cells sorted from blood. The subset denotes: CD45RA-negative fraction. The receptors here all came from a man between 18 and 29 years old in good health.

The chain combines TRBV27 with TRBJ2-1; 9 bases line up with TRBD2. Germline V gene lookup returns CDR1 MNHEY and CDR2 SMNVEV (reference sequence). CDR3 size: 15 residues. V dropped 6 bases and J dropped 6; count of bases not matched to a gene: 9. The CDR3: CASREGLAGTNEQFF. CDR3 in DNA: TGTGCCAGCAGGGAAGGGCTAGCGGGGACCAATGAGCAGTTCTTC.

V usage is TRBV7-9 and J usage is TRBJ2-3, with D maybe TRBD2 (6 bases). Germline CDR1 reads SEHNR; CDR2 reads FQNEAQ (reference sequence). Trimming took 4 bases from V and 2 from J, leaving 13 bases between them. CDR3 length: 15 amino acids. CDR3 loop: CASSWAGPPTDTQYF. CDR3 bases: TGTGCCAGCAGCTGGGCGGGGCCTCCCACAGATACGCAGTATTTT.

This chain links TRBV2 with TRBJ2-3; 9 bases match TRBD2. The length of the CDR3 is 14 residues. The V gene's germline CDR1 is SNHLY and CDR2 FYNNEI. Trimming at V came to 8 bases and at J to 8 bases, leaving 11 bases not matched to a gene. CDR3 DNA: TGTGCCAGCTCTATAGCGGGGGCTTTGGGTACGCAGTATTTT. This sequence encodes CASSIAGALGTQYF.

The rearrangement joins TRBV6-6 to TRBJ1-5; maybe TRBD1 (6 bases). From germline, CDR1 is MNHNY and CDR2 SVGAGI (reference sequence). CDR3 length: 15 amino acids. V lost 6 bases and J 1 base, leaving 13 bases between the germline ends. CDR3 amino acids: CASRPTGYSNQPQHF. The CDR3 DNA follows: TGTGCCAGCAGGCCCACAGGGTACAGCAATCAGCCCCAGCATTTT.

The chain joins TRBV5-5 to TRBJ2-3; tentative D call: TRBD2 (6 bases). The CDR3 is made up of 15 amino acids. Per the germline V gene, CDR1 is SGHKS and CDR2 is YYEKEE (reference sequence). V gave up 4 bases and J gave up 1 base, with 13 bases separating them. In DNA form, the CDR3 reads TGTGCCAGCAGCACCTCTAGCGAAGGCACAGATACGCAGTATTTT. Translation: CASSTSSEGTDTQYF. Filled out from reference TRBV5-5 and TRBJ2-3, the complete variable domain reads DAGVTQSPTHLIKTRGQQVTLRCSPISGHKSVSWYQQVLGQGPQFIFQYYEKEERGRGNFPDRFSARQFPNYSSELNVNALLLGDSALYLCASSTSSEGTDTQYFGPGTRLTVL.

The chain has TRBV4-1 and TRBJ1-4; D is unresolved. The CDR3 extends over 13 amino acids. V gave up 6 bases and J gave up 3 bases, with 8 bases separating them. Germline CDR1 and CDR2: MGHRA and YSYEKL. CDR3 DNA sequence: TGCGCCAGCAGAGGGTTTGCTAATGAAAAACTGTTTTTT. This codes for CASRGFANEKLFF.

This clone was counted at least ten times. Other DNA sequences in the same sample also yield this CDR3. This sequence joins TRBV6-5 and TRBJ2-7; weak D call: TRBD1 (6 bases). CDR3 size: 13 residues. The V and J ends lost 5 bases and 4 bases respectively, with 12 bases between them. Germline V gene data show CDR1 as MNHEY and CDR2 as SVGAGI. The CDR3 DNA reads TGTGCCAGCAGTCCCTTACAGGGTTACGAGCAGTACTTC. Residues: CASSPLQGYEQYF.

J is TRBJ2-5 and V is TRBV11-2; tentatively, D is TRBD2 (7 bases). V lost 1 base, J lost 5 bases, and 20 bases lay in between. In germline, CDR1 is SGHAT, CDR2 FQNNGV. The length of the CDR3 is 17 residues. As DNA, the CDR3 is TGTGCCAGCAGCTTAGGGTGGGGGGGCTCTGGACGGGAGACCCAGTACTTC. This gives the protein CASSLGWGGSGRETQYF.

Concerning this clone itself: The identical CDR3 is also encoded by other nucleotide sequences in the sample. The V gene is TRBV2, the J gene TRBJ1-1; 7 nucleotides match TRBD1. After removal of 4 bases from V and 5 bases from J, the junction contained 7 bases not matched to a gene. This CDR3 is 14 amino acids long. Germline V lookup: CDR1 SNHLY, CDR2 FYNNEI. The CDR3 DNA sequence: TGTGCCAGCAGTGGACAGGGAGGTCCGACTGAAGCTTTCTTT. Its translation: CASSGQGGPTEAFF.

The chain links TRBV6-1 to TRBJ2-1; 8 bases agree with TRBD1. With V trimmed by 10 bases and J by 6 bases, 11 bases remained unmatched. Germline V gives CDR1 MNHNS, CDR2 SASEGT. The CDR3 is 14 residues long. DNA for the CDR3: TGTGCCACCAAGAAGGACAGGGCGGGCAATGAGCAGTTCTTC. Its protein is CATKKDRAGNEQFF.

Concerning this clone: The same CDR3 can be traced to other DNA sequences in this sample. The V and J genes are TRBV5-1 and TRBJ2-7, with unresolved D. Per the germline V gene, CDR1 is SGHRS and CDR2 is YFSETQ. CDR3 length: 13 residues. Trimming removed 0 bases from V and 3 bases from J, with 7 bases in between. The CDR3 protein is CASSLGPDYEQYF. The DNA for the CDR3 is TGCGCCAGCAGCTTGGGCCCGGACTACGAGCAGTACTTC.

This clone turned up a few times. This chain links TRBV19 with TRBJ2-1, with 8 bases lining up with TRBD2. CDR1 and CDR2 from the germline V gene are LNHDA and SQIVND (reference sequence). The CDR3 loop spans 15 amino acids. Trimming cost V 2 bases and J 8 bases; bases outside gene matches: 8. The DNA for the CDR3 is TGTGCCAGTAGTATATCCGGGACTAGGGCGCATGAGCAGTTCTTC. Translation: CASSISGTRAHEQFF.

The chain combines TRBV5-5 with TRBJ2-2; D gene unclear. Between the trimmed V and J ends, which lost 1 base and 4 bases, there was a span of 11 bases. CDR3 length equals 15 residues. CDR1 is SGHKS, CDR2 YYEKEE, per germline (reference sequence). This CDR3 is CASSLSSTSTGELFF. Here the CDR3 DNA reads TGTGCCAGCAGCTTGTCAAGTACCTCCACCGGGGAGCTGTTTTTT.

This chain links TRBV6-6 with TRBJ1-4; the match to TRBD1 covers 9 bases. V lost 6 bases to trimming and J lost 8 bases; unmatched junction nucleotides: 7. This CDR3 has 14 residues. Germline V gene lookup returns CDR1 MNHNY and CDR2 SVGAGI (reference sequence). This CDR3 reads CASRRTGGEEKLFF. The DNA for the CDR3 is TGTGCCAGCAGGCGAACAGGGGGCGAGGAAAAACTGTTTTTT.

The count of this clone is one. CDR3 amino acids: CASRLQGADSPLHF. The CDR3 DNA reads as TGTGCCAGTAGACTACAGGGGGCGGATTCACCCCTCCACTTT. The chain carries TRBV19 and TRBJ1-6; 9 nucleotides align to TRBD1. Germline CDR1 reads LNHDA; CDR2 reads SQIVND (reference sequence). After removal of 6 bases from V and 8 bases from J, the junction contained 5 bases not matched to a gene. The CDR3 contains 14 residues.